Listed below are T cell receptor beta chains from one sample, sequenced in a study of T-cell memory formation after mild COVID-19. TCRdb redid the calling of the 5' RACE reads with MiXCR, one entry per CDR3 protein. Counted here are 150,000 to 200,000 distinct CDR3 sequences, about 14% occurring once; the ten biggest clones make up 13% to 15%. Sequenced: PBMCs or a T cell subset sorted from them (not recorded which). The receptors were gathered from an adult woman who had mild COVID-19 (a few samples of this study predate the infection). Cell type and time point are not known. The CDR3 runs from the conserved cysteine through the conserved F or W. The D gene is left open where the match is weak. Clone size appears in some rows only: once, few, many, or a class for an expanded clone.

TRBJ2-4 few TRBV20-1 - CSASLGVTQNIQYF TGCAGTGCTAGCTTGGGGGTGACACAAAACATTCAGTACTTC
TRBJ2-3 few TRBV3-1 - CASSRDPGSSTDTQYF TGTGCCAGCAGCCGCGACCCCGGATCTAGCACAGATACGCAGTATTTT
TRBJ2-7 - TRBV7-8 - CASSLEFSYEQYF TGTGCCAGCAGCTTAGAGTTTTCCTACGAGCAGTACTTC
TRBJ1-4 few TRBV6-5 TRBD1 CASSPSWGTGEKLFF TGTGCCAGCAGTCCCTCCTGGGGGACAGGCGAAAAACTGTTTTTT
TRBJ2-7 many TRBV20-1 - CSASSGLGGKGQYF TGCAGTGCTTCATCGGGACTGGGCGGGAAGGGGCAGTACTTC
TRBJ2-7 few TRBV5-1 - CASSLALRKSYEQYF TGCGCCAGCAGCTTGGCCTTACGGAAATCCTACGAGCAGTACTTC
TRBJ2-5 few TRBV6-5 - CASSRGGERQETQYF TGTGCCAGCAGCCGTGGGGGAGAGAGACAAGAGACCCAGTACTTC
TRBJ2-7 few TRBV3-1 TRBD2 CASSQQLGGIYEQYF TGTGCCAGCAGCCAGCAGCTCGGGGGGATTTACGAGCAGTACTTC
TRBJ2-7 many TRBV12-3/TRBV12-4 - CASSPGVGEQYF TGTGCCAGCAGCCCGGGTGTCGGCGAGCAGTACTTC
TRBJ1-1 - TRBV9 - CASSGETGNTEAFF TGTGCCAGCAGCGGAGAGACAGGGAACACTGAAGCTTTCTTT
TRBJ2-5 few TRBV24-1 - CATSDSVMGGLGETQYF TGTGCCACCAGTGATTCGGTGATGGGAGGACTGGGGGAGACCCAGTACTTC
TRBJ2-7 many TRBV5-1 TRBD1 CASSREGQSYEQYF TGCGCCAGCAGCCGTGAGGGACAGTCCTACGAGCAGTACTTC
TRBJ1-1 few TRBV7-3 - CASRTGPNTEAFF TGTGCCAGCAGAACAGGGCCGAACACTGAAGCTTTCTTT
TRBJ2-1 few TRBV20-1 - CSAQRSGLFREQFF TGCAGTGCCCAGAGGAGCGGCCTCTTCAGGGAGCAGTTCTTC
TRBJ2-7 few TRBV3-1 TRBD2 CASSQGEGSKTYEQYF TGTGCCAGCAGCCAAGGGGAGGGCAGTAAAACCTACGAGCAGTACTTC
TRBJ2-6 - TRBV6-6 - CASSYPGGQGRLPSGANVLTF TGTGCCAGCAGTTACCCAGGAGGGCAGGGACGGCTCCCCTCTGGGGCCAACGTCCTGACTTTC
TRBJ2-5 - TRBV11-2 TRBD2 CASSLARLAGESKTKYF TGTGCCAGCAGCTTAGCCAGACTAGCGGGAGAATCGAAGACCAAGTACTTC
TRBJ2-1 medium-sized TRBV4-3 TRBD2 CASSQDLGAGAGNEQFF TGCGCCAGCAGCCAAGATCTGGGAGCGGGAGCAGGGAATGAGCAGTTCTTC
TRBJ2-3 - TRBV24-1 - CATSGNTDTQYF TGTGCCACCAGTGGAAACACAGATACGCAGTATTTT
TRBJ1-6 - TRBV7-9 TRBD1 CASSLGIRRQGSSPLHF TGTGCCAGCAGCTTAGGTATCCGGAGACAGGGTTCGTCACCCCTCCACTTT
TRBJ1-4 - TRBV10-3 - CAISGGATRPPTNEKLFF TGTGCCATCAGTGGAGGAGCCACTAGGCCTCCAACTAATGAAAAACTGTTTTTT
TRBJ2-7 few TRBV27 - CASSSLRATYEQYF TGTGCCAGCAGTTCCCTCAGGGCGACCTACGAGCAGTACTTC
TRBJ2-5 - TRBV11-3 TRBD2 CDSSSGTSGMTSQETQYF TGTGACAGCAGCTCCGGGACTAGCGGGATGACGTCCCAAGAGACCCAGTACTTC
TRBJ2-7 few TRBV12-3/TRBV12-4 TRBD2 CASSSGTSYEQYF TGTGCCAGCAGTTCCGGGACTAGCTACGAGCAGTACTTC
TRBJ2-7 - TRBV12-3/TRBV12-4 TRBD1 CASRTDTGGYDEQYF TGTGCCAGCAGGACTGATACAGGGGGGTATGACGAGCAGTACTTC
TRBJ2-7 few TRBV19 TRBD2 CASRAGGVGYEQYF TGTGCCAGTAGGGCGGGAGGGGTTGGCTACGAGCAGTACTTC
TRBJ2-3 few TRBV5-5 TRBD2 CASSLVGGETDTQYF TGTGCCAGCAGCTTGGTTGGGGGGGAGACAGATACGCAGTATTTT
TRBJ2-1 - TRBV5-5 - CASSLSGGGTGSYNEQFF TGTGCCAGCAGCTTGTCGGGAGGGGGGACAGGGTCCTACAATGAGCAGTTCTTC
TRBJ2-1 - TRBV7-2 - CASSLEGWGNEQFF TGTGCCAGCAGCTTAGAGGGCTGGGGGAATGAGCAGTTCTTC
TRBJ2-1 - TRBV7-9 TRBD2 CASSFPLGASLAGGSNEQFF TGTGCCAGCAGCTTCCCCCTAGGGGCCTCCCTAGCGGGGGGGTCTAATGAGCAGTTCTTC
TRBJ2-7 - TRBV7-2 - CASSFTQFRPSLYEQYF TGTGCCAGCAGCTTTACCCAATTCAGACCGAGCCTCTACGAGCAGTACTTC
TRBJ2-1 few TRBV12-3/TRBV12-4 TRBD1 CASSLSLGQGVLFYYNEQFF TGTGCCAGCAGTTTGTCCCTCGGGCAGGGGGTGTTGTTCTACTACAATGAGCAGTTCTTC
TRBJ1-3 few TRBV2 - CASSRQNTIYF TGTGCCAGCAGCAGACAGAACACCATATATTTT
TRBJ2-1 - TRBV7-9 TRBD1 CASSPRDRVSYNEQFF TGTGCCAGCAGCCCACGGGACAGGGTTTCCTACAATGAGCAGTTCTTC
TRBJ2-7 - TRBV4-1 - CASSHKDSSYEQYF TGCGCCAGCAGCCACAAGGACTCATCCTACGAGCAGTACTTC
TRBJ1-1 - TRBV19 TRBD1 CASSIQGAFEAFF TGTGCCAGTAGTATACAGGGGGCCTTCGAAGCTTTCTTT